The 25 T cell receptor beta chains given below trace back to one sample, sequenced in a study of blood T cell repertoires in COVID-19. TCRdb keeps only in-frame clones here, not all; method: immunoSEQ multiplex PCR. The sample holds approximately 50,000 clones, 65% to 80% seen once. Sequenced material: peripheral blood. The receptors derive from a man aged 65 to 85 with acute or convalescent COVID-19.

This clone appeared a single time. The chain couples TRBV7-7 to TRBJ2-1; 11 bases are shared with TRBD2. This CDR3 region has 15 residues. V shed 5 bases and J 8 bases; nucleotides not matched to a gene: 8. CDR1 is SSHAT and CDR2 is FNYEAQ in the germline V gene (reference sequence). The CDR3 spells CASSTLAGGIDEQFF. The CDR3 nucleotides are TGTGCCAGCAGCACCCTAGCGGGAGGTATTGATGAGCAGTTCTTC.

The CDR3 here is CASSQVGSGSAYEQYF. The CDR3 nucleotides are TGTGCCAGCAGCCAAGTAGGCAGCGGGAGCGCCTACGAGCAGTACTTC. The V and J genes are TRBV14 and TRBJ2-7; 8 nucleotides align to TRBD2. Trimming removed 1 base from V and 2 bases from J; junction bases left unmatched: 7. The germline V gene has CDR1 SGHDN and CDR2 FVKESK. This CDR3 is built from 16 residues.

The chain employs TRBV5-4 and TRBJ1-1; D remains ambiguous. V shed 4 bases and J shed 1 base, with 11 bases lying between them. Germline V lookup: CDR1 SGHNT, CDR2 YYREEE (reference sequence). The length of the CDR3 is 14 residues. CDR3: CASSARVENTEAFF. As DNA, the CDR3 is TGTGCCAGCAGCGCTCGGGTTGAGAACACTGAAGCTTTCTTT.

This chain uses TRBV30 with TRBJ1-2, with 7 positions matching TRBD1. The CDR3 sequence is 16 residues long. Germline trimming cut 2 bases from V and 0 bases from J; bases unmatched to any gene: 9. The V gene's germline CDR1 is GTSNPN and CDR2 SVGIG (reference sequence). CDR3 in DNA: TGTGCCTGGAGTCCCCGGGACAGCCGAGCTAACTATGGCTACACCTTC. Its protein is CAWSPRDSRANYGYTF. Complete variable domain (other parts from reference TRBV30 and TRBJ1-2): SQTIHQWPATLVQPVGSPLSLECTVEGTSNPNLYWYRQAAGRGLQLLFYSVGIGQISSEVPQNLSASRPQDRQFILSSKKLLLSDSGFYLCAWSPRDSRANYGYTFGSGTRLTVV.

This chain connects TRBV19 to TRBJ2-1; D not certain. The CDR3 spans 15 residues. Trimming left V 2 bases short and J 5 bases short, with 13 bases between. Germline assignment: CDR1 LNHDA and CDR2 SQIVND (reference sequence). The CDR3 loop is CASSIISPPNNEQFF. In DNA form, the CDR3 reads TGTGCCAGTAGTATAATCTCTCCGCCTAACAATGAGCAGTTCTTC.

The CDR3 coding sequence is TGTGCCAGCAGTTCGGTAGCGGGTTGGGAAGAGACCCAGTACTTC. It codes for CASSSVAGWEETQYF. The genes are TRBV27 and TRBJ2-5, with 7 bases fitting TRBD2. This CDR3 contains 15 residues. Per germline, CDR1 MNHEY and CDR2 SMNVEV (reference sequence). Unmatched junction bases numbered 8, after V lost 4 bases and J lost 3 bases.

The chain carries TRBV11-2 and TRBJ1-4; perhaps TRBD1 as D (5 bases). V dropped 5 bases and J dropped 8 bases, with 18 bases sitting between them. The length of the CDR3 is 15 residues. Germline CDR1 SGHAT, CDR2 FQNNGV. The CDR3 DNA reads TGTGCCAGCAGCCCCTTCGGGGGTCGGGGGGAAAAACTGTTTTTT. Protein sequence: CASSPFGGRGEKLFF.

The chain joins TRBV28 to TRBJ1-4; D is unclear. Germline CDR1 MDHEN, CDR2 SYDVKM. The CDR3 runs 15 residues. Trimming took off 2 bases at V and 6 bases at J, with 13 bases between the two ends. CDR3 protein: CASSLQPGIYEKLFF. CDR3 nucleotides: TGTGCCAGCAGTTTACAACCGGGAATTTATGAAAAACTGTTTTTT.

CDR3: CASSDSGISYNEQFF. CDR3 coding DNA: TGCGCCAGCAGCGATAGCGGGATCTCCTACAATGAGCAGTTCTTC. This rearrangement joins TRBV5-1 to TRBJ2-1, with 8 bases matching TRBD2. CDR3 length: 15 amino acids. V shed 4 bases and J 0 bases; nucleotides not matched to a gene: 3. Germline assignment: CDR1 SGHRS and CDR2 YFSETQ. Drawing the rest from reference TRBV5-1 and TRBJ2-1, the complete variable domain is KAGVTQTPRYLIKTRGQQVTLSCSPISGHRSVSWYQQTPGQGLQFLFEYFSETQRNKGNFPGRFSGRQFSNSRSEMNVSTLELGDSALYLCASSDSGISYNEQFFGPGTRLTVL.

The count of this clone is one. The V and J genes are TRBV5-5 and TRBJ1-2, with TRBD1 matching over 9 bases. In germline, CDR1 is SGHKS, CDR2 YYEKEE (reference sequence). This CDR3 region has 15 residues. Trimming at V came to 0 bases and at J to 6 bases, leaving 6 bases not matched to a gene. The CDR3 coding sequence is TGTGCCAGCAGCTTGGCAGGGACAGGGAACCATGGCTACACCTTC. Amino acids: CASSLAGTGNHGYTF.

The chain combines TRBV5-5 with TRBJ2-3; tentatively, D is TRBD1 (6 bases). Trimming took 4 bases from V and 6 from J, leaving 15 bases between them. This CDR3 has 14 amino acids. Germline CDR1 and CDR2: SGHKS and YYEKEE (reference sequence). The CDR3 region has the DNA TGTGCCAGCAGCCCCGGGACAATTTTGGATACGCAGTATTTT. It codes for CASSPGTILDTQYF. Using reference TRBV5-5 and TRBJ2-3 for the parts outside the CDR3, the full variable domain is DAGVTQSPTHLIKTRGQQVTLRCSPISGHKSVSWYQQVLGQGPQFIFQYYEKEERGRGNFPDRFSARQFPNYSSELNVNALLLGDSALYLCASSPGTILDTQYFGPGTRLTVL.

The chain joins TRBV14 to TRBJ2-7, with 7 bases aligning to TRBD1. Trimming cost V 4 bases and J 5 bases; bases outside gene matches: 17. The germline CDR1 and CDR2 sequences are SGHDN and FVKESK. This CDR3 comprises 17 residues. DNA for the CDR3: TGTGCCAGCAGCCCCCGACAGGGAATTTTAGGTTTCGACGAGCAGTACTTC. Its translation is CASSPRQGILGFDEQYF.

The V call is TRBV5-8, the J call TRBJ1-5; D remains unclear. The CDR3 length is 16 residues. Germline lookup yields CDR1 SGHTS and CDR2 YDEGEE. Deletions cut 4 bases from V and 0 bases from J, with 14 bases between. The CDR3 DNA reads TGTGCCAGCAGCAGACGAGGAGGTTATAGCAATCAGCCCCAGCATTTT. It codes for CASSRRGGYSNQPQHF. Complete variable domain (other parts from reference TRBV5-8 and TRBJ1-5): EAGVTQSPTHLIKTRGQQATLRCSPISGHTSVYWYQQALGLGLQFLLWYDEGEERNRGNFPPRFSGRQFPNYSSELNVNALELEDSALYLCASSRRGGYSNQPQHFGDGTRLSIL.

This chain uses TRBV30 with TRBJ2-5; 8 positions agree with TRBD1. V dropped 1 base and J dropped 11; count of bases not matched to a gene: 12. The CDR3 contains 14 residues. Germline lookup yields CDR1 GTSNPN and CDR2 SVGIG (reference sequence). The CDR3 here is CAWSGQGWKGGQYF. For the CDR3, the DNA is TGTGCCTGGAGTGGACAGGGGTGGAAAGGAGGGCAGTACTTC.

The J gene is TRBJ2-5, the V gene TRBV7-8; TRBD2 might be the D (5 bases). The CDR3 is made up of 13 amino acids. V gave up 3 bases and J gave up 5 bases, with 10 bases separating them. Germline-derived CDR1 and CDR2 are SGHVS and FQNEAQ. CDR3 DNA: TGTGCCAGCAGCTTTTCTCGAGGGGAGACCCAGTACTTC. This codes for CASSFSRGETQYF. Full variable domain (outside the CDR3, taken from reference TRBV7-8 and TRBJ2-5): GAGVSQSPRYKVAKRGQDVALRCDPISGHVSLFWYQQALGQGPEFLTYFQNEAQLDKSGLPSDRFFAERPEGSVSTLKIQRTQQEDSAVYLCASSFSRGETQYFGPGTRLLVL.

This clone showed up just a few times. The genes are TRBV5-1 and TRBJ1-6, with TRBD1 matching over 9 bases. CDR1 is SGHRS, CDR2 YFSETQ, per germline. The CDR3 has 15 amino acids. V was clipped by 4 bases and J by 7 bases; unmatched bases: 6. CDR3 bases: TGCGCCAGCAGCACCGGACAGGGGAGGAATTCACCCCTCCACTTT. Its protein product is CASSTGQGRNSPLHF.

The table lists this clone with a count of one. This chain uses TRBV30 with TRBJ2-2; the match to TRBD2 covers 9 bases. The V gene's germline CDR1 is GTSNPN and CDR2 SVGIG (reference sequence). CDR3 length: 12 residues. CDR3 amino acids: CCSGRIGGELFF. The CDR3 DNA reads TGTTGTAGCGGGAGAATCGGCGGGGAGCTGTTTTTT.

This clone was seen just once. The chain couples TRBV21-1 to TRBJ2-3; TRBD2, the D gene given by the table, was not confirmed from the DNA. TRBV21-1 is a pseudogene locus. This CDR3 region has 17 residues. The CDR3: CASSKYCLAGSTDTQYF. The CDR3 nucleotides read TGTGCCAGCAGCAAATATTGTCTAGCGGGGTCCACAGATACGCAGTATTTT.

This chain uses TRBV27 with TRBJ1-6; 7 nucleotides align to TRBD1. The germline V gene has CDR1 MNHEY and CDR2 SMNVEV (reference sequence). V was pared by 6 bases and J by 6 bases, with 5 bases of the junction left unmatched. The CDR3 is 14 residues long. The CDR3 protein is CASRTGDSNSPLHF. The CDR3 DNA reads as TGTGCCAGCAGAACCGGGGACAGTAATTCACCCCTCCACTTT.

The chain carries TRBV19 and TRBJ1-5; TRBD1 matches at 7 bases. CDR1 and CDR2 from the germline V gene are LNHDA and SQIVND (reference sequence). After removal of 2 bases from V and 0 bases from J, the junction contained 10 bases not matched to a gene. The CDR3 sequence is 18 residues long. The CDR3 bases are TGTGCCAGTAGTATAATTACCCGGACAGGTTATAGCAATCAGCCCCAGCATTTT. Its protein product is CASSIITRTGYSNQPQHF.

The CDR3 protein is CASSLEVGAASTDTQYF. The DNA of the CDR3 is TGTGCCAGCAGCTTAGAGGTTGGAGCGGCTAGCACAGATACGCAGTATTTT. J is TRBJ2-3 and V is TRBV7-9; the D gene is possibly TRBD2 (5 bases). Germline V CDR1 and CDR2: SEHNR, FQNEAQ (reference sequence). Deletions cut 1 base from V and 0 bases from J, with 14 bases between. CDR3 length: 17 residues.

V usage is TRBV27 and J usage is TRBJ2-2; possible D gene TRBD2, 6 bases. The CDR3 length is 19 residues. Germline V gene data show CDR1 as MNHEY and CDR2 as SMNVEV (reference sequence). V was pared by 4 bases and J by 6 bases, with 27 bases between. CDR3 in amino acids: CASSWSVSGTVYKPGELFF. The CDR3 bases are TGTGCCAGCAGTTGGAGTGTTTCCGGGACTGTCTATAAGCCCGGGGAGCTGTTTTTT.

The chain links TRBV11-1 to TRBJ2-1, with 9 positions matching TRBD2. The germline V gene encodes CDR1 SGHAT and CDR2 FQDESV (reference sequence). This CDR3 is built from 14 residues. With V trimmed by 5 bases and J by 7 bases, 6 bases remained unmatched. The CDR3 DNA is TGTGCCAGCAGCGCTGCGGGGGGGCGGAATGAGCAGTTCTTC. Protein product: CASSAAGGRNEQFF.

V usage is TRBV18 and J usage is TRBJ1-2; 7 bases are shared with TRBD1. Germline CDR1 and CDR2: KGHSH and LQKENI. V lost 5 bases, J lost 6 bases, and 9 bases stayed unmatched. CDR3 size: 14 residues. The CDR3 sequence is CASSDTGERNGYTF. CDR3 DNA sequence: TGTGCCAGCTCAGACACAGGGGAGAGGAATGGCTACACCTTC.

The rearrangement joins TRBV7-2 to TRBJ1-4, with D perhaps matching TRBD1 (5 bases). The CDR3 length is 16 residues. The germline CDR1 and CDR2 sequences are SGHTA and FQGNSA. V dropped 3 bases and J dropped 1 base, with 12 bases sitting between them. This CDR3 reads CASSLAGGGTNEKLFF. The CDR3 nucleotides read TGTGCCAGCAGCTTGGCAGGCGGGGGAACTAATGAAAAACTGTTTTTT.